This T cell receptor (beta chain) was documented in a study of CXCR3-negative and CXCR3-positive naive CD8 T cells. Turning to the study itself: The TRB read total, about 135 million, broke down to about 1.5 +/- 0.3 million reads per library. Study conclusions and caveats: Diversity was high in both naive subsets and much lower in memory cells. Most assays were run on fresh PBMCs (CXCR3 expression partially decreased after cryopreservation). CXCR3-positive naive cells carried more hydrophobic TRB CDR3s than CXCR3-negative naive cells did.

Libraries were UMI-labeled 5' RACE TRB cDNA. TCRdb reprocessed the 5' RACE reads and keeps a single row for each CDR3 protein, giving no DNA. The sample's table shows 150,000 to 170,000 distinct CDR3 sequences. Naive CD8+ T cells carried a CD45RO-CCR7+CD27+CD95- phenotype. As regards this clonotype: Its antigen is not identified.

In germline, CDR1 is MDHEN, CDR2 SYDVKM. This CDR3 region has 16 residues. Specimen: naive CXCR3+ CD8+ T cells from blood. Subset defined: CD45RO-CCR7+CD27+CD95- naive CD8+ T cells expressing CXCR3 (TNR3+). This clonotype was sampled from a human donor in good health. Some clones in this sample may be carry-over from other donors' samples. The chain joins TRBV28 to TRBJ2-1; the TCRdb call, TRBD1, lacks DNA for checking. The CDR3 here is CASSAKEGASYNEQFF.